This TCR beta chain was profiled in a study of T cells in Graves' hyperthyroidism and ophthalmopathy. This clonotype was seen a few times. Researchers amplified the TCR beta CDR3 regions from RNA transcripts. RT-PCR in the first round (using the HTBI primer set) targeted the TCR CDR3. MiXCR, run by TCRdb on the multiplex PCR reads, gives a single entry per CDR3 protein. The sample yields over 500,000 distinct CDR3 sequences, 14% seen once. Germline V gene data show CDR1 as GTSNPN and CDR2 as SVGIG (reference sequence). The V and J ends lost 4 bases and 2 bases respectively, with 17 bases between them. This CDR3 contains 15 residues.

The TCR sequence derives from a woman aged 40 to 50 with Graves' hyperthyroidism. The chain recombines TRBV30 with TRBJ1-2, with TRBD1 as a possible D gene (6 bases). Sequencing input: blood. The CDR3 region is CAWTPQGQLNYGYTF. CDR3 sequence (DNA): TGTGCCTGGACTCCACAGGGACAACTCAACTATGGCTACACCTTC.